The 25 T cell receptor beta chains below all came from one sample that was sequenced in a study of PD-1 blockade in classical Hodgkin lymphoma. Time point given: cycle 4 day 1 (C4D1), after five to seven weeks of nivolumab. Patients all relapsed after autologous stem cell transplantation, and there was variation in brentuximab vedotin exposure. From thawed PBMCs, CD4+ T cells were purified using magnetic negative selection. Clones were read by immunoSEQ multiplex PCR, and TCRdb kept only the in-frame ones, dropping some. The repertoire holds tens of thousands of clones, with around 85% as singletons. This specimen was CD4+ T cells from blood, taken before the fourth cycle of nivolumab. The receptors come from a human donor with classical Hodgkin lymphoma.

The J gene is TRBJ1-2, the V gene TRBV2; the D gene is possibly TRBD1 (6 bases). Per the germline V gene, CDR1 is SNHLY and CDR2 is FYNNEI. The V gene lost 2 bases and the J gene lost 7 bases, with 17 bases spanning the gap. There are 15 residues in the CDR3. The CDR3 protein is CASSEQGPKVFGYTF. The CDR3 bases are TGTGCCAGCAGTGAACAGGGGCCCAAGGTTTTTGGCTACACCTTC.

The V and J genes are TRBV30 and TRBJ1-6; D ambiguous. The germline V gene encodes CDR1 GTSNPN and CDR2 SVGIG (reference sequence). V was pared by 2 bases and J by 0 bases, with 11 bases between. This CDR3 is 16 amino acids long. CDR3 sequence (DNA): TGTGCCTGGAGTCCGTATCAAAGCTCCTATAATTCACCCCTCCACTTT. Amino acid sequence: CAWSPYQSSYNSPLHF.

The chain has TRBV19 and TRBJ1-5; the D gene is possibly TRBD1 (5 bases). Looked up from germline, CDR1 is LNHDA and CDR2 is SQIVND (reference sequence). CDR3 length: 15 residues. Trimming removed 3 bases at V and 1 base at J, with 10 bases between. DNA for the CDR3: TGTGCCAGTAGTATGAGACAGAAGAGCAATCAGCCCCAGCATTTT. This translates into CASSMRQKSNQPQHF.

The chain combines TRBV19 with TRBJ1-1; 7 bases fit TRBD1. The V and J ends lost 6 bases and 5 bases, in that order; junction bases with no gene match: 18. CDR3 length: 17 residues. Germline lookup yields CDR1 LNHDA and CDR2 SQIVND (reference sequence). CDR3 DNA sequence: TGTGCCAGTAGCCAATCAGGGGGGCCAGGGACGGGTACTGAAGCTTTCTTT. Protein product: CASSQSGGPGTGTEAFF.

This clone appeared a single time. This chain joins TRBV6-4 and TRBJ2-1; TRBD2 matches 10 bases. Germline CDR1 and CDR2: MRHNA and SNTAGT. Trimming took 2 bases from V and 5 from J; bases not matched to a gene: 3. There are 15 residues in the CDR3. CDR3 amino acids: CASSDSGRAHNEQFF. The CDR3 coding sequence is TGTGCCAGCAGTGACAGCGGGAGGGCCCACAATGAGCAGTTCTTC.

A few counts support this clone. The chain couples TRBV2 to TRBJ1-5; D may be TRBD1 (5 bases). Germline V gene lookup returns CDR1 SNHLY and CDR2 FYNNEI. V was shortened by 5 bases and J by 3 bases, with 11 bases between the two germline ends. The CDR3 length is 14 residues. This CDR3 is CASSRGLDNQPQHF. Here the CDR3 DNA reads TGTGCCAGCAGTAGGGGCTTGGACAATCAGCCCCAGCATTTT.

This chain uses TRBV12-5 with TRBJ1-1; TRBD1 matches 7 bases. CDR1 LGHNT and CDR2 FRNRAP come from the germline V gene. V shed 2 bases and J 6 bases; nucleotides not matched to a gene: 18. The CDR3 loop spans 18 amino acids. CDR3 coding DNA: TGTGCTAGTGGTTTGCAACCGGGACAGCCTTATTTATCGGCTGAAGCTTTCTTT. Its translation: CASGLQPGQPYLSAEAFF.

This rearrangement joins TRBV7-2 to TRBJ2-5; D uncertain. The V and J ends lost 5 bases and 4 bases respectively, with 8 bases between them. The CDR3 loop spans 12 amino acids. Germline assignment: CDR1 SGHTA and CDR2 FQGNSA. The CDR3 spells CASSMWTETQYF. The CDR3 nucleotides are TGTGCCAGCAGCATGTGGACAGAGACCCAGTACTTC.

V usage is TRBV19 and J usage is TRBJ2-5, with D possibly matching TRBD2 (6 bases). This CDR3 has 14 residues. The V end lost 9 bases, the J end lost 4 bases, and 18 bases lay between the germline ends. The germline V gene has CDR1 LNHDA and CDR2 SQIVND (reference sequence). The CDR3 coding sequence is TGTGCCAGCCGGCGGGATCACATGAGAGAGACCCAGTACTTC. Translating gives CASRRDHMRETQYF. The complete variable domain, with remaining parts taken from reference TRBV19 and TRBJ2-5, reads DGGITQSPKYLFRKEGQNVTLSCEQNLNHDAMYWYRQDPGQGLRLIYYSQIVNDFQKGDIAEGYSVSREKKESFPLTVTSAQKNPTAFYLCASRRDHMRETQYFGPGTRLLVL.

The CDR3 is CASRDRGRYEQYF. The CDR3 nucleotides are TGTGCCTCCCGGGACCGCGGCCGCTACGAGCAGTACTTC. The chain combines TRBV30 with TRBJ2-7; D possibly matches TRBD1 or TRBD2 (5 bases each). Germline V gene sequence: CDR1 GTSNPN, CDR2 SVGIG (reference sequence). This CDR3 comprises 13 residues. Trimming shortened V by 7 bases and J by 3 bases, and 16 bases separated the two germline ends. The full variable domain, in which reference TRBV30 and TRBJ2-7 provide the parts outside the CDR3, is SQTIHQWPATLVQPVGSPLSLECTVEGTSNPNLYWYRQAAGRGLQLLFYSVGIGQISSEVPQNLSASRPQDRQFILSSKKLLLSDSGFYLCASRDRGRYEQYFGPGTRLTVT.

This clone has a handful of counts. J is TRBJ1-1 and V is TRBV5-5, with no clear D. Germline V CDR1 and CDR2: SGHKS, YYEKEE (reference sequence). The CDR3 has 15 amino acids. V was shortened by 0 bases and J by 1 base, with 10 bases between the two germline ends. In nucleotides, the CDR3 is TGTGCCAGCAGCTTGGCCCCACATGGGAACACTGAAGCTTTCTTT. Protein sequence: CASSLAPHGNTEAFF. Combining the CDR3 with reference TRBV5-5 and TRBJ1-1 gives the whole variable domain DAGVTQSPTHLIKTRGQQVTLRCSPISGHKSVSWYQQVLGQGPQFIFQYYEKEERGRGNFPDRFSARQFPNYSSELNVNALLLGDSALYLCASSLAPHGNTEAFFGQGTRLTVV.

The chain recombines TRBV7-2 with TRBJ2-3; D gene ambiguous. CDR3 length: 13 residues. The germline gives CDR1 SGHTA, CDR2 FQGNSA. Trimming cost V 4 bases and J 6 bases, with 11 bases left between them. CDR3 residues: CASSSEPLDTQYF. In DNA form, the CDR3 reads TGTGCCAGCAGCTCTGAACCTCTTGATACGCAGTATTTT.

V gene TRBV10-1 combines with J gene TRBJ2-2; 7 bases agree with TRBD1. The germline gives CDR1 WNHNN, CDR2 SYGVQD (reference sequence). The CDR3 covers 13 residues. Germline trimming cut 6 bases from V and 6 bases from J; bases unmatched to any gene: 4. The CDR3 region is CASRYDRAGELFF. As DNA, the CDR3 is TGCGCCAGCAGATACGACAGGGCCGGGGAGCTGTTTTTT.

The CDR3 DNA reads TGTGCCAGCTCACCACCGGGGGTACCAGGTTCTAATGAAAAACTGTTTTTT. It codes for CASSPPGVPGSNEKLFF. The V and J genes are TRBV18 and TRBJ1-4, with a tentative D call TRBD1 (5 bases). The CDR3 is made up of 17 amino acids. Germline values: CDR1 KGHSH, CDR2 LQKENI. V was trimmed by 0 bases and J by 3 bases, leaving 14 bases between them.

This clone was observed a single time. This chain uses TRBV9 with TRBJ2-3, with D possibly being TRBD2 (6 bases). This CDR3 is 16 amino acids long. V shed 3 bases and J shed 1 base, with 15 bases lying between them. Germline V CDR1 and CDR2: SGDLS, YYNGEE. The CDR3 DNA reads as TGTGCCAGCAGCGACCACGGGAAGCGGGGCACAGATACGCAGTATTTT. As protein: CASSDHGKRGTDTQYF.

The chain couples TRBV18 to TRBJ2-7; D perhaps matches TRBD2 (5 bases). This CDR3 spans 12 amino acids. V was cut by 2 bases and J by 4 bases, with 6 bases left in between. Germline V gene lookup returns CDR1 KGHSH and CDR2 LQKENI. CDR3 sequence (DNA): TGTGCCAGCTCACCAGGAGGTTACGAGCAGTACTTC. This encodes CASSPGGYEQYF.

This clone was seen just once. The chain carries TRBV19 and TRBJ1-3; D is possibly TRBD1 (6 bases). Trimming took off 7 bases at V and 4 bases at J, with 17 bases between the two ends. This CDR3 has 15 amino acids. The germline V gene has CDR1 LNHDA and CDR2 SQIVND (reference sequence). The CDR3 here is CASTLAGTSGNTIYF. CDR3 nucleotide sequence: TGTGCCAGTACGCTGGCCGGGACATCCGGAAACACCATATATTTT.

The V gene is TRBV11-3, the J gene TRBJ2-1, with 12 nucleotides matching TRBD2. Germline CDR1 reads SGHNT; CDR2 reads YENEEA. This CDR3 region has 16 residues. The V gene end was trimmed by 1 base and the J gene end by 5 bases; junction bases not matched to a gene: 3. The CDR3 DNA reads TGTGCCAGCAGCTTAGGCCGGACTAGCGGGAACAATGAGCAGTTCTTC. This sequence encodes CASSLGRTSGNNEQFF.

V gene TRBV30 combines with J gene TRBJ2-5; D is unresolved. The CDR3 covers 11 residues. The V end was cut by 0 bases, the J end by 5 bases, with 4 bases between. Per germline, CDR1 GTSNPN and CDR2 SVGIG (reference sequence). The CDR3 sequence: CAWSVRETQYF. The CDR3 nucleotides are TGTGCCTGGAGTGTACGCGAGACCCAGTACTTC.

This chain uses TRBV9 with TRBJ1-4; TRBD1 is a possible D gene (5 bases). CDR1 is SGDLS, CDR2 YYNGEE, per germline. Trimming left V 5 bases short and J 5 bases short, with 13 bases between. CDR3 size: 14 residues. In DNA form, the CDR3 reads TGTGCCAGCAGTGTACGGGACGGAAATGAAAAACTGTTTTTT. The encoded protein is CASSVRDGNEKLFF.

The chain employs TRBV6-1 and TRBJ1-5; tentative D call: TRBD1 (5 bases). The germline V gene has CDR1 MNHNS and CDR2 SASEGT. The CDR3 runs 14 residues. V lost 7 bases to trimming and J lost 7 bases, with 17 bases between them. Here the CDR3 DNA reads TGTGCCAGCACCAACCCCACGGCAGGGCAGCCCCAGCATTTT. Translation: CASTNPTAGQPQHF.

The V and J genes are TRBV7-2 and TRBJ2-1; TRBD1 matches 7 bases. The CDR3 has 15 amino acids. CDR1 is SGHTA, CDR2 FQGNSA, per germline. V shed 4 bases and J 0 bases; nucleotides not matched to a gene: 3. The CDR3 bases are TGTGCCAGCAGCTCGCGACAGGGCTCCTACAATGAGCAGTTCTTC. The encoded protein is CASSSRQGSYNEQFF. Full variable domain (rest looked up from reference TRBV7-2 and TRBJ2-1): GAGVSQSPSNKVTEKGKDVELRCDPISGHTALYWYRQSLGQGLEFLIYFQGNSAPDKSGLPSDRFSAERTGGSVSTLTIQRTQQEDSAVYLCASSSRQGSYNEQFFGPGTRLTVL.

The CDR3 spells CASSDGRRIIVDETQYF. In DNA, the CDR3 is TGTGCCAGCAGTGATGGACGGAGGATCATCGTCGACGAGACCCAGTACTTC. The gene calls are TRBV2 and TRBJ2-5; maybe TRBD2 (5 bases). The length of the CDR3 is 17 residues. V lost 3 bases, J lost 5 bases, and 22 bases lay in between. Germline lookup yields CDR1 SNHLY and CDR2 FYNNEI.

The rearrangement joins TRBV5-4 to TRBJ1-2; 8 bases align to TRBD1. Germline loops: CDR1 SGHNT, CDR2 YYREEE (reference sequence). The CDR3 runs 14 residues. The V and J ends lost 2 bases and 5 bases, in that order; junction bases with no gene match: 5. This chain's CDR3 is CASSLDRGSYGYTF. DNA of the CDR3: TGTGCCAGCAGCTTAGACAGGGGATCATATGGCTACACCTTC.

The rearrangement links TRBV7-2 to TRBJ2-1; TRBD2 aligns across 7 bases. The CDR3 has 14 amino acids. V was pared by 3 bases and J by 6 bases, with 5 bases of the junction left unmatched. Germline V CDR1 and CDR2: SGHTA, FQGNSA. For the CDR3, the DNA is TGTGCCAGCAGCTTCGGACTAGGCGGCAATGAGCAGTTCTTC. Encoded protein: CASSFGLGGNEQFF.